Each of the 5 T cell receptor beta chains below was sequenced from the same sample in a study of early T cells in non-severe SARS-CoV-2 infection. MiXCR was run by TCRdb on the 5' RACE reads, yielding one entry per CDR3 protein. The data contain 50,000 to 70,000 distinct CDR3 sequences, around 10% of them singletons. Sequencing used whole blood. These TCRs come from an adult who was a healthcare worker with PCR-confirmed SARS-CoV-2 infection or an uninfected control (not recorded which).

This clonotype has a count of ten or more. The gene calls are TRBV7-2 and TRBJ2-1; 9 bases agree with TRBD2. Per the germline V gene, CDR1 is SGHTA and CDR2 is FQGNSA. The CDR3 length is 19 residues. The ends lost 6 bases at V and 6 bases at J; junction bases unmatched: 21. The CDR3 bases are TGTGCCAGCAGTCGCTCCGGGACCAAGGGACTAGCAGTAATCAATGAGCAGTTCTTC. Protein sequence: CASSRSGTKGLAVINEQFF.

The genes are TRBV16 and TRBJ1-1; D unclear. Germline CDR1 reads KGHSY; CDR2 reads FQNENV. This CDR3 has 13 residues. V lost 1 base and J 3 bases, leaving 6 bases between the germline ends. The CDR3 here is CASSQLRDTEAFF. In DNA, the CDR3 is TGTGCCAGCAGCCAATTAAGGGACACTGAAGCTTTCTTT.

This clonotype has only a few counts. The V gene is TRBV7-2, the J gene TRBJ2-1, with unresolved D. Trimming left V 8 bases short and J 6 bases short, with 17 bases between. The CDR3 extends over 14 amino acids. Germline CDR1 SGHTA, CDR2 FQGNSA. CDR3 bases: TGTGCCAGCCGTCTTCCCAATCTAATCAATGAGCAGTTCTTC. This translates into CASRLPNLINEQFF.

This clonotype was observed many times. The CDR3 protein is CASSSRSGINTEAFF. DNA for the CDR3: TGTGCCAGCAGCTCCCGCTCCGGGATTAACACTGAAGCTTTCTTT. The V and J genes are TRBV5-4 and TRBJ1-1; no firm D call. The CDR3 has 15 residues. Germline CDR1 SGHNT, CDR2 YYREEE (reference sequence). Trimming pared 3 bases from V and 2 bases from J, leaving 14 bases between.

In its sample, this clonotype was seen many times. This chain connects TRBV19 to TRBJ2-1; D is undetermined. Germline V gene data show CDR1 as LNHDA and CDR2 as SQIVND (reference sequence). The germline V and J ends were trimmed by 1 base and 9 bases, with 7 bases remaining between them. The CDR3 sequence is 12 residues long. In DNA, the CDR3 is TGTGCCAGTAGTATAGTATCCAGTGAGCAGTTCTTC. This sequence encodes CASSIVSSEQFF.